The sequence of this T cell receptor beta chain was determined in a study of OX40 agonist ivuxolimab in advanced cancers. Study details: With a range of roughly 20 to 80, age averaged about 59 years, and 75% to 90% were male.

This clone occurred a few times. Patients were ineligible given autoimmune disease history or systemic immunosuppression. The timepoints at which blood was sampled were baseline, cycle 4 day 1, and cycle 7 day 1. Measured with immunoSEQ multiplex PCR; TCRdb has only the in-frame clones, and not every one. The table lists about 68,000 clones, approximately 83% of them singletons, with more than 1.4% in the top ten. Germline V lookup: CDR1 SQVTM, CDR2 ANQGSEA. This CDR3 spans 12 amino acids. V was shortened by 4 bases and J by 2 bases, with 9 bases between the two germline ends. The receptor comes from an adult with an advanced solid tumor such as melanoma, head and neck, liver or kidney cancer. Sequencing was performed on CD4+ or CD8+ T cells sorted from blood, taken in a trial of the OX40 agonist ivuxolimab. J is TRBJ2-7 and V is TRBV29-1; no clear D gene. The CDR3 protein is CSVVSGTYEQYF. The CDR3, as DNA: TGCAGCGTTGTTTCAGGAACCTACGAGCAGTACTTC.